These 4 T cell receptor beta chains were sequenced from one sample in a study of blood T cell repertoires in COVID-19. Generated by immunoSEQ multiplex PCR, the TCRdb table keeps only in-frame clones and is missing some. The table shows tens of thousands of clones, with 75% to 90% occurring only once. Sequencing was performed on peripheral blood. Source of these receptors: a man older than 75 with acute or convalescent COVID-19.

The genes are TRBV19 and TRBJ2-2; 7 bases agree with TRBD1. J was trimmed by 1 base and V by 6 bases; bases with no gene match: 8. Germline V gene data show CDR1 as LNHDA and CDR2 as SQIVND (reference sequence). This CDR3 comprises 16 residues. CDR3 coding DNA: TGTGCCAGTAGACGTACAGGGGTGATGAACACCGGGGAGCTGTTTTTT. Protein: CASRRTGVMNTGELFF.

This clone has a single count. The chain couples TRBV28 to TRBJ1-5, with 9 bases that match TRBD1. Germline V lookup: CDR1 MDHEN, CDR2 SYDVKM. CDR3 size: 15 residues. V lost 4 bases to trimming and J lost 6 bases; unmatched junction nucleotides: 7. The CDR3 DNA reads as TGTGCCAGCAGTTACTTACAGGGGGCGTTTCAGCCCCAGCATTTT. It translates to CASSYLQGAFQPQHF.

There are a few counts of this clone. The rearrangement links TRBV18 to TRBJ1-5, with D possibly matching TRBD1 (5 bases). The CDR3 consists of 12 residues. The V end was cut by 8 bases, the J end by 5 bases, with 10 bases between. Germline-derived CDR1 and CDR2 are KGHSH and LQKENI. CDR3 protein: CASGRGDQPQHF. As DNA, the CDR3 is TGTGCCAGCGGACGGGGGGATCAGCCCCAGCATTTT.

This clone was found a few times. This chain connects TRBV18 to TRBJ1-1; D gene unclear. Germline V gives CDR1 KGHSH, CDR2 LQKENI. The CDR3 extends over 16 amino acids. Deletions cut 5 bases from V and 0 bases from J, with 16 bases between. The CDR3 region is CASSSRSGSVNTEAFF. Here the CDR3 DNA reads TGTGCCAGCTCATCCAGAAGTGGGAGTGTGAACACTGAAGCTTTCTTT.